Below are 4 T cell receptor beta chains sequenced from a single sample in a study of CD8 T cells in ankylosing spondylitis. TCRdb re-analysed the 5' RACE reads in MiXCR, keeping a single row per CDR3 protein. The sample includes about 340,000 distinct CDR3 sequences, 14% to 15% of them seen just once. The specimen was blood, either unsorted or a sorted T cell fraction (not recorded which). These TCRs come from a male donor with ankylosing spondylitis or in good health (not recorded which).

This clonotype was detected only a few times. The chain has TRBV25-1 and TRBJ2-1; 7 nucleotides agree with TRBD1. J lost 5 bases, V lost 5 bases, and 6 bases had no gene match. The CDR3 has 14 residues. Germline assignment: CDR1 MGHDK and CDR2 SYGVNS. CDR3 DNA: TGTGCCAGCAGTCTCACGCAGGGGGACAATGAGCAGTTCTTC. Protein sequence: CASSLTQGDNEQFF.

This clonotype was counted a few times. J is TRBJ2-2 and V is TRBV3-1, with 7 positions matching TRBD2. V was clipped by 11 bases and J by 6 bases; unmatched bases: 6. There are 12 residues in the CDR3. Per germline, CDR1 LGHDT and CDR2 YNNKEL (reference sequence). CDR3 sequence reads: CASQRGAGELFF. The CDR3 nucleotides read TGTGCCTCACAACGGGGGGCCGGGGAGCTGTTTTTT.

In this sample, this clonotype turned up a few times. V and J are TRBV20-1 and TRBJ1-1, with D possibly TRBD1 on 5 matching bases. The CDR3 runs 13 residues. Between the trimmed V and J ends, which lost 3 bases and 5 bases, there was a span of 13 bases. Germline CDR1 is DFQATT and CDR2 is SNEGSKA (reference sequence). The CDR3 DNA follows: TGCAGTGCTAGTGGGACCCCGGGGACTGAAGCTTTCTTT. It translates to CSASGTPGTEAFF.

There are many counts of this clonotype. The chain is built from TRBV2 and TRBJ2-1; 8 nucleotides match TRBD2. CDR3 size: 16 residues. Germline CDR1 SNHLY, CDR2 FYNNEI. The V and J ends lost 6 bases and 7 bases, in that order; junction bases with no gene match: 14. The CDR3 bases are TGTGCCAGCAGCGCCGACGGGGGGGCCAACTTGAATGAGCAGTTCTTC. Encoded protein: CASSADGGANLNEQFF.